This TCR beta chain was captured by sequencing in a study of T cells in Graves' hyperthyroidism and ophthalmopathy. Background on the study: Specimen type is peripheral blood, collected at initial diagnosis prior to any treatment.

Clinical Activity Scores of at least 3, NOSPECS grades of at least 4 and durations under 3 months characterized ophthalmopathy patients. CDR1 is MGHRA and CDR2 is YSYEKL in the germline V gene. Trimming pared 0 bases from V and 3 bases from J, leaving 11 bases between. The CDR3 runs 16 residues. The investigators amplified TCR beta CDR3 regions from RNA transcripts. During a first-round RT-PCR of the TCR CDR3, the HTBI primer set was used. Using its own MiXCR run on the multiplex PCR reads, TCRdb lists one record per CDR3 protein. The table has approximately 410,000 distinct CDR3 sequences, roughly 15% seen once; the top ten hold around 13%. This clonotype was recorded many times. Its target is unknown. Broader study findings: A median roughly 6.6 months before onset, the model predicted ophthalmopathy. Among thyroid clonotypes expanded above 0.001, most also appeared in blood.

The chain joins TRBV4-1 to TRBJ1-4; D might be TRBD1 (5 bases). Sequencing was performed on blood. This sequence was found in a young man with Graves' ophthalmopathy. The CDR3 sequence is CASSQEGAGPNEKLFF. As DNA, the CDR3 is TGCGCCAGCAGCCAAGAAGGGGCAGGGCCTAATGAAAAACTGTTTTTT.